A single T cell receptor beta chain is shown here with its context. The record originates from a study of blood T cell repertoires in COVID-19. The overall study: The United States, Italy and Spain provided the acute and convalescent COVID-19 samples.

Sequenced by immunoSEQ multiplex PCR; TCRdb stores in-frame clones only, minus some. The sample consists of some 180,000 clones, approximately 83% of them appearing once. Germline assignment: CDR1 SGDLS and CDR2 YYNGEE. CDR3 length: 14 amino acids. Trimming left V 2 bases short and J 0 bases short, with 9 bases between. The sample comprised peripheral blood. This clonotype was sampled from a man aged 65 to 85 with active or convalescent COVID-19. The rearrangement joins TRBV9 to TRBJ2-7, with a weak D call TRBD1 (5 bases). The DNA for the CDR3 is TGTGCCAGCAGCGTGACAGTGAACTCCTACGAGCAGTACTTC. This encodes CASSVTVNSYEQYF.